Sequencing of this T cell receptor (beta chain) was carried out in a study of blood T cell repertoires in COVID-19. At the level of the study: Samples of COVID-19 (acute and convalescent) were obtained from the United States, Italy and Spain.

Only in-frame clones appear in the TCRdb table, and some are missing; sequencing was by immunoSEQ multiplex PCR. The table has about 190,000 clones, around 78% seen once. Germline V CDR1 and CDR2: LGHNA, YSLEER. The CDR3 extends over 14 amino acids. Trimming cost V 2 bases and J 1 base, with 9 bases left between them. V and J are TRBV4-3 and TRBJ2-7, with D perhaps matching TRBD1 (5 bases). The clonotype comes from a woman of 80 years or more with active or convalescent COVID-19. Sequencing was carried out using peripheral blood. CDR3 sequence reads: CASSQSRQSYEQYF. The CDR3 nucleotides read TGCGCCAGCAGCCAAAGCCGACAGTCCTACGAGCAGTACTTC.